This passage covers 16 T cell receptor beta chains from one sample sequenced in a study of tumor-infiltrating lymphocytes in oesophageal squamous cell carcinoma. Using its own MiXCR run on the PCR reads, TCRdb lists one record per CDR3 protein. In the table there are roughly 20,000 distinct CDR3 sequences, under 50% of which are singletons. The source material was normal esophageal tissue next to the tumor. These TCRs come from a male donor with esophageal squamous cell carcinoma.

This clonotype has ten or more counts. The CDR3, as DNA: TGTGCCATCAGTGAGGTCCGGGCTCAAGAGACCCAGTACTTC. It is translated as CAISEVRAQETQYF. This rearrangement joins TRBV10-3 to TRBJ2-5, with no clear D. Looked up from germline, CDR1 is ENHRY and CDR2 is SYGVKD. This CDR3 comprises 14 residues. Trimming stripped 2 bases from V and 2 bases from J, with 9 bases between.

This chain joins TRBV11-2 and TRBJ2-7; D tentatively reads TRBD1 or TRBD2 (5 bases each). The CDR3 consists of 13 residues. Trimming took off 7 bases at V and 2 bases at J, with 12 bases between the two ends. Per the germline V gene, CDR1 is SGHAT and CDR2 is FQNNGV. CDR3 amino acids: CASTPGRTYEQYF. CDR3 nucleotides: TGTGCCAGCACCCCGGGGCGCACCTACGAGCAGTACTTC.

This clonotype has ten or more counts. A much more abundant neighbour one base away suggests this may be a read error. The genes are TRBV11-2 and TRBJ2-5, with TRBD2 matching 9 bases. V gave up 5 bases and J gave up 11 bases; unmatched junction bases: 12. The CDR3 contains 14 residues. Germline assignment: CDR1 SGHAT and CDR2 FQNNGV. CDR3 amino acids: CASSPIAGEGEQYF. Written as DNA, the CDR3 is TGTGCCAGCAGCCCAATAGCGGGAGAGGGGGAGCAGTACTTC.

CDR3 coding DNA: TGTGCCAGCAGCTTAGGGCTGTCCTACAATGAGCAGTTCTTC. Translated: CASSLGLSYNEQFF. The rearrangement uses TRBV7-2 and TRBJ2-1; D is undetermined. CDR3 size: 14 residues. The germline V gene encodes CDR1 SGHTA and CDR2 FQGNSA. V was pared by 1 base and J by 1 base, with 5 bases between.

This clonotype was recorded a few times. This chain joins TRBV6-2 or TRBV6-3 and TRBJ2-7; perhaps TRBD1 as D (6 bases). The V and J ends lost 5 bases and 6 bases respectively, with 14 bases between them. The CDR3 sequence is 13 residues long. CDR1 is MNHEY and CDR2 is SVGEGT in the germline V gene. CDR3 coding DNA: TGTGCCAGCAGTGCCACAGGGTCCGGCGAGCAGTACTTC. Residues: CASSATGSGEQYF.

V is TRBV28 and J is TRBJ2-6, with a weak D call TRBD1 (5 bases). The J call is uncertain, as TRBJ1-2 better fits the DNA end. The CDR3 spans 14 residues. Germline CDR1 is MDHEN and CDR2 is SYDVKM. CDR3 sequence: CASSPDSAGYGYTF. The CDR3, as DNA: TGTGCCAGCAGTCCTGACAGCGCTGGGTATGGCTACACCTTC.

The chain couples TRBV20-1 to TRBJ2-5; possible D gene TRBD2, 6 bases. The DNA end lines up better with TRBJ2-7; the J call may be wrong. CDR1 is DFQATT and CDR2 is SNEGSKA in the germline V gene (reference sequence). The CDR3 contains 13 residues. Written as DNA, the CDR3 is TGCAGTGCTAGGGCTAGCGCGTCCTACGAGCAGTACTTC. Protein sequence: CSARASASYEQYF.

In its sample, this clonotype ranks as medium-sized. V is TRBV7-6 and J is TRBJ1-2; 10 bases map to TRBD1. The CDR3 contains 16 residues. The germline V gene has CDR1 SGHVS and CDR2 FNYEAQ. The trim removed 1 base at V and 3 bases at J, leaving 5 bases unmatched. CDR3: CASSLGRDRGDYGYTF. CDR3 sequence (DNA): TGTGCCAGCAGCTTAGGCCGGGACAGGGGCGACTATGGCTACACCTTC.

On this clonotype itself: This CDR3 fails to terminate in the conserved phenylalanine or tryptophan, so it likely reflects a read error. Because the CDR3's place on the DNA is in doubt, the DNA is left out and the CDR3 is given as listed by TCRdb. The J gene is TRBJ2-7, the V gene TRBV7-6; the DNA was not compared with TRBD2, the D call given in the table. In germline, CDR1 is SGHVS, CDR2 FNYEAQ. The CDR3 adds up to 17 amino acids, both ends counted. CDR3: CASSLEAGGYNEQFFGS.

This chain joins TRBV18 and TRBJ1-1; D unresolved. CDR1 is KGHSH, CDR2 LQKENI, per germline. V was pared by 2 bases and J by 1 base, with 11 bases between. The CDR3 totals 15 residues. CDR3 protein: CASSPAVVPNTEAFF. CDR3 in DNA: TGTGCCAGCTCACCAGCGGTGGTCCCGAACACTGAAGCTTTCTTT.

The chain links TRBV7-2 to TRBJ2-7, with TRBD1 matching over 8 bases. The J call may be faulty, since TRBJ1-2 better matches the DNA end. Germline V gives CDR1 SGHTA, CDR2 FQGNSA. The CDR3 contains 13 residues. CDR3 sequence reads: CASSLQGARGYTF. As DNA, the CDR3 is TGTGCCAGCAGCTTACAGGGGGCGAGAGGCTACACCTTC.

The chain joins TRBV12-3 or TRBV12-4 to TRBJ1-2; D gene unclear. The V end lost 3 bases, the J end lost 5 bases, and 13 bases lay between the germline ends. The CDR3 totals 14 residues. The CDR3 loop reads CASSFQDPEYGYTF. In DNA form, the CDR3 reads TGTGCCAGCAGTTTTCAGGATCCTGAGTATGGCTACACCTTC.

Only one count was recorded for this clonotype. The chain joins TRBV6-2 or TRBV6-3 to TRBJ2-4; 8 bases agree with TRBD1. The J call could be wrong; TRBJ2-7 is a better fit for the DNA end. Germline CDR1 reads MNHEY; CDR2 reads SVGEGT. The CDR3 has 15 residues. CDR3 region: CASSYVAGGGYEQYF. DNA for the CDR3: TGTGCCAGCAGTTACGTGGCAGGGGGCGGCTACGAGCAGTACTTC.

The chain links TRBV12-3 or TRBV12-4 to TRBJ2-5; 8 nucleotides match TRBD2. This CDR3 has 14 amino acids. The V and J ends lost 3 bases and 13 bases, in that order; junction bases with no gene match: 13. In DNA, the CDR3 is TGTGCCAGCAGTTTTGGCGCCGGGGGGGGGGAGCTGTACTTC. Protein product: CASSFGAGGGELYF.

This rearrangement joins TRBV7-8 to TRBJ2-3, with 7 bases that match TRBD1. CDR1 and CDR2 (germline): SGHVS, FQNEAQ. The CDR3 runs 16 residues. V lost 5 bases, J lost 3 bases, and 11 bases stayed unmatched. Here the CDR3 reads CASSPGQAATTDTQYF. The CDR3 DNA is TGTGCCAGCAGCCCAGGACAGGCGGCAACGACAGATACGCAGTATTTT.

The table lists this clonotype with many counts. V usage is TRBV7-9 and J usage is TRBJ2-1; D is possibly TRBD2 (6 bases). Trimming left V 5 bases short and J 8 bases short, with 22 bases between. In germline, CDR1 is SEHNR, CDR2 FQNEAQ (reference sequence). The CDR3 has 16 amino acids. The CDR3 reads CASSPIIGRNHYEQFF. The CDR3 DNA is TGTGCCAGCAGCCCCATTATAGGGAGGAATCACTATGAGCAGTTCTTC.